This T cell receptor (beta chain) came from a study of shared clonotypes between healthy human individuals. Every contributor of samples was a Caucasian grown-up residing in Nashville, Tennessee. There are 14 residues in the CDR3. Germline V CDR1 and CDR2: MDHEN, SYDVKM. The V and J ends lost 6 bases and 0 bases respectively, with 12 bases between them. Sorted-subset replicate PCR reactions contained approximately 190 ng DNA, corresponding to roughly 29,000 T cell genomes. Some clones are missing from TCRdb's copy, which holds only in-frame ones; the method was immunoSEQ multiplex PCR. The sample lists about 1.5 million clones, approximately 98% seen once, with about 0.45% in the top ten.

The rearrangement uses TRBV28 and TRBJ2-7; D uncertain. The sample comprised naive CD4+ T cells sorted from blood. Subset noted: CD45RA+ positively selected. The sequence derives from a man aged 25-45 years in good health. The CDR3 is CASRTQSRSYEQYF. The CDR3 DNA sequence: TGTGCCAGCAGAACACAGAGCCGCTCCTACGAGCAGTACTTC.